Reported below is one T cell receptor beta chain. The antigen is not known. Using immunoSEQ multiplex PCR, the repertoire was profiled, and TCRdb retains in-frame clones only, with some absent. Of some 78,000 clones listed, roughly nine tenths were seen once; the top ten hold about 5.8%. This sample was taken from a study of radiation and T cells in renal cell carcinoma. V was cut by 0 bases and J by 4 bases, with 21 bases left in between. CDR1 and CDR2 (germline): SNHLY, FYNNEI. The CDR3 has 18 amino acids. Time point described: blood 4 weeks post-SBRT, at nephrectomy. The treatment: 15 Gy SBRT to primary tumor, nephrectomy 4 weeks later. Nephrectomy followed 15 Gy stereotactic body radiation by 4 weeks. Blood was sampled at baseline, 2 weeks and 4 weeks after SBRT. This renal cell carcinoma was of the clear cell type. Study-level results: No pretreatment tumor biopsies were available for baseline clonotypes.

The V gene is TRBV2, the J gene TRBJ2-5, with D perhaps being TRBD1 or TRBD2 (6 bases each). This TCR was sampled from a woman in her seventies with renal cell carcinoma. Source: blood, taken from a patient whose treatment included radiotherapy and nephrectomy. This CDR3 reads CASSEALPTSLRGETQYF. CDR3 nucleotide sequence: TGTGCCAGCAGTGAAGCGCTTCCCACTAGCCTCAGGGGAGAGACCCAGTACTTC.